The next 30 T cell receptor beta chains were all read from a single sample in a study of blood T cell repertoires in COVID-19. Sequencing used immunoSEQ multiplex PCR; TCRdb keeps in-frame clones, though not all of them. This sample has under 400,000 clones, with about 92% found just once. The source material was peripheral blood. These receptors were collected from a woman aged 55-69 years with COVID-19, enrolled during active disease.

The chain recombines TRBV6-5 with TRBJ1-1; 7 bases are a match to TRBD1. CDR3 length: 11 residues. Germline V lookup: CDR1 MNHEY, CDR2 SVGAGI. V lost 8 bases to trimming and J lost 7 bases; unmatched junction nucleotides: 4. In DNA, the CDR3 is TGTGCCAGCGACCGGGACAGTGAAGCTTTCTTT. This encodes CASDRDSEAFF.

The CDR3 here is CASSAGQLMEKLFF. The CDR3 nucleotides are TGTGCCAGCAGCGCGGGACAGTTGATGGAAAAACTGTTTTTT. The gene calls are TRBV5-5 and TRBJ1-4; TRBD1 aligns across 7 bases. Germline CDR1 reads SGHKS; CDR2 reads YYEKEE (reference sequence). The CDR3 is made up of 14 amino acids. Trimming removed 4 bases from V and 8 bases from J; junction bases left unmatched: 8.

The CDR3 DNA reads TGTGCCAGCTCACCAGTCGCTAGCGGGGGAAACGAGCAGTACTTC. Encoded protein: CASSPVASGGNEQYF. The chain couples TRBV18 to TRBJ2-7; 10 bases agree with TRBD2. Trimming cost V 2 bases and J 5 bases; bases outside gene matches: 6. The CDR3 runs 15 residues. Germline V gene sequence: CDR1 KGHSH, CDR2 LQKENI.

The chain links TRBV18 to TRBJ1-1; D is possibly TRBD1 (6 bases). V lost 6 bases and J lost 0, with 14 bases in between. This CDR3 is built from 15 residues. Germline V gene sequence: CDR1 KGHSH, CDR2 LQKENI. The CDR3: CASSLRQAVNTEAFF. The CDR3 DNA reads TGTGCCAGCTCTCTACGACAGGCCGTGAACACTGAAGCTTTCTTT.

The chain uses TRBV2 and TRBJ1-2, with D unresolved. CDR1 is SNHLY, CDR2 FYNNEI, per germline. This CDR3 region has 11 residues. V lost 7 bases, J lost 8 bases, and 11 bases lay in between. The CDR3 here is CASKVPRGYTF. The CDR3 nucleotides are TGTGCCAGCAAGGTTCCCAGGGGCTACACCTTC.

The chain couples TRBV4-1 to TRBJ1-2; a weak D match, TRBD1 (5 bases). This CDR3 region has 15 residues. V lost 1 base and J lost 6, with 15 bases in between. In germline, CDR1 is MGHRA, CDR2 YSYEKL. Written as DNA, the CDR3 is TGCGCCAGCAGCCAAGTAGTAACAGGAGAGAATGGCTACACCTTC. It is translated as CASSQVVTGENGYTF.

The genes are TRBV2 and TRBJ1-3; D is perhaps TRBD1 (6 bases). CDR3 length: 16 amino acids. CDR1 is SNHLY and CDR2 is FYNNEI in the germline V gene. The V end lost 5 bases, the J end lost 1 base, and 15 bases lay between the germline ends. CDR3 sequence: CASSTGFLTSGNTIYF. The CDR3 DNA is TGTGCCAGCAGTACAGGGTTTCTCACTTCTGGAAACACCATATATTTT.

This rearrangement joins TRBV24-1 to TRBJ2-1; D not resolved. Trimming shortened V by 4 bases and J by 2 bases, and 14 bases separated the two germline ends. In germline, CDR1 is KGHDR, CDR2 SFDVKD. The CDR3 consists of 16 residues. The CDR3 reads CATSDPSAVPYNEQFF. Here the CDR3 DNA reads TGTGCCACCAGTGACCCCAGTGCTGTCCCCTACAATGAGCAGTTCTTC.

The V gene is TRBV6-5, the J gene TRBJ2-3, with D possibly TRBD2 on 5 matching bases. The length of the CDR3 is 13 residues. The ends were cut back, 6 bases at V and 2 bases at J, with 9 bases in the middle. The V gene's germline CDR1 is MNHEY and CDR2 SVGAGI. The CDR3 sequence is CASRPGFTDTQYF. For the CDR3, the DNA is TGTGCCAGCAGGCCGGGATTCACAGATACGCAGTATTTT.

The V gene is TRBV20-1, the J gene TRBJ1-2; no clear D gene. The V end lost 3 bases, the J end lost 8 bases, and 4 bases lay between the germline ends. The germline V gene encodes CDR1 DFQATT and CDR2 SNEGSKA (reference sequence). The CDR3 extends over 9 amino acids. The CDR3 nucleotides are TGCAGTGCTAGCAGGGGCTACACCTTC. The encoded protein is CSASRGYTF.

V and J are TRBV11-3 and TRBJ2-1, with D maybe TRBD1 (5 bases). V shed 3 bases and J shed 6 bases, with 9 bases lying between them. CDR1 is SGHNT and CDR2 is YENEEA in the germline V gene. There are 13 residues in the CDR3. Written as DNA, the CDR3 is TGTGCCAGCAGCTTTGAGCAGGGCAATGAGCAGTTCTTC. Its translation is CASSFEQGNEQFF.

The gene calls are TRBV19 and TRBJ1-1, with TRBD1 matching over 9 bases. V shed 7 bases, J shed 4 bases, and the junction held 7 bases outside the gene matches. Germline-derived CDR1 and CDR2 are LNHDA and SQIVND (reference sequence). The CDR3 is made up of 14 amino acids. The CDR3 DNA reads TGTGCCAGTACCCTGGGACAGGGAAGCACTGAAGCTTTCTTT. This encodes CASTLGQGSTEAFF.

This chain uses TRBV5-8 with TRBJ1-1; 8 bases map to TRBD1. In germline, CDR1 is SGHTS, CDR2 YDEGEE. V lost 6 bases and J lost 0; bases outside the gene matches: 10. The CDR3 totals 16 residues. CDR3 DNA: TGTGCCAGCAACGGCCTAAGACAGGGGTTGAACACTGAAGCTTTCTTT. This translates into CASNGLRQGLNTEAFF.

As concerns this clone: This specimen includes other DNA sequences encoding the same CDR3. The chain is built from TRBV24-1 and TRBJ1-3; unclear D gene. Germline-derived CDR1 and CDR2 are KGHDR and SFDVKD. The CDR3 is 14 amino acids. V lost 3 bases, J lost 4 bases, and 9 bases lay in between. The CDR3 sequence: CATSDPGSGNTIYF. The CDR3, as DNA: TGTGCCACCAGTGATCCGGGGTCAGGAAACACCATATATTTT.

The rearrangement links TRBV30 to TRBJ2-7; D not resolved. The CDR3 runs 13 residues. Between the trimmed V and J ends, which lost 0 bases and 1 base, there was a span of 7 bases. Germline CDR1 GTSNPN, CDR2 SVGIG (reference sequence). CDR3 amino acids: CAWSVTGSYEQYF. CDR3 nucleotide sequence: TGTGCCTGGAGTGTTACCGGTTCCTACGAGCAGTACTTC.

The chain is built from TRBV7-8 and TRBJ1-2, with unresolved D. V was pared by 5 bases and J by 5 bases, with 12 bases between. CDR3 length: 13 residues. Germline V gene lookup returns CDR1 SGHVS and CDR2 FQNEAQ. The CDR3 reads CASSPEAEYGYTF. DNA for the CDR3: TGTGCCAGCAGCCCCGAGGCAGAATATGGCTACACCTTC.

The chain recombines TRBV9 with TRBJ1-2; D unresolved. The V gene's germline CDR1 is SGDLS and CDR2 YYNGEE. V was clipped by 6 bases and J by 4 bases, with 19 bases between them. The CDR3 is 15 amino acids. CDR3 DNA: TGTGCCAGCAAGAACTTAGGAGGGTCAGGCTATGGCTACACCTTC. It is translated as CASKNLGGSGYGYTF.

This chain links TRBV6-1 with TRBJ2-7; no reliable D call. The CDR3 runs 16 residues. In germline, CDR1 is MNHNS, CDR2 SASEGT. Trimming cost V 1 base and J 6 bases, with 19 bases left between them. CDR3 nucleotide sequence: TGTGCCAGCAGTGAAGTCCGGCAGGCCGTTCTATCCGAGCAGTACTTC. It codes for CASSEVRQAVLSEQYF.

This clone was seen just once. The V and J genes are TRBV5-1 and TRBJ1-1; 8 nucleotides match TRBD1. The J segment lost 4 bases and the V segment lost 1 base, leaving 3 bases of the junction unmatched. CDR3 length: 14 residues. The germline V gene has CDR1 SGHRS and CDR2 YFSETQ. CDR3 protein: CASSLWTGTTEAFF. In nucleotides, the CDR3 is TGCGCCAGCAGCTTGTGGACAGGGACCACTGAAGCTTTCTTT.

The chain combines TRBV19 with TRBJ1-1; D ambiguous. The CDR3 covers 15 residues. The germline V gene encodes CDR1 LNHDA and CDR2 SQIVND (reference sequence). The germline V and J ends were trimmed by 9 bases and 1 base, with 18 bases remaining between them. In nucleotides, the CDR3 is TGTGCCAGCCATCCCCTCGGTCCCGGGAACACTGAAGCTTTCTTT. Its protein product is CASHPLGPGNTEAFF.

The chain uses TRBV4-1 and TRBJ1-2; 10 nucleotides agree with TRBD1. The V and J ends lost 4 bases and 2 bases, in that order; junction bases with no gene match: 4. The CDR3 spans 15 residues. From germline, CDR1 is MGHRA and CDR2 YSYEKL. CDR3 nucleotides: TGCGCCAGCAGCCTCTCGACAGGGGGCAACTATGGCTACACCTTC. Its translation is CASSLSTGGNYGYTF.

This CDR3 reads CAISPQTVTSGREKYF. CDR3 DNA: TGTGCCATCAGCCCTCAGACAGTTACTAGCGGGAGGGAGAAGTACTTC. The J gene is TRBJ2-5, the V gene TRBV10-3; 13 bases agree with TRBD2. The CDR3 has 16 residues. Germline CDR1 reads ENHRY; CDR2 reads SYGVKD. Trimming removed 6 bases from V and 12 bases from J; junction bases left unmatched: 16.

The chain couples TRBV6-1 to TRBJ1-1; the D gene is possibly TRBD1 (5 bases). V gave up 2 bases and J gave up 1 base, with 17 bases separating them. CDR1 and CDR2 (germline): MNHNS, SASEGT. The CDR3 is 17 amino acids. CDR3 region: CASSENPSSGQNTEAFF. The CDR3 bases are TGTGCCAGCAGTGAAAACCCCTCATCTGGACAGAACACTGAAGCTTTCTTT.

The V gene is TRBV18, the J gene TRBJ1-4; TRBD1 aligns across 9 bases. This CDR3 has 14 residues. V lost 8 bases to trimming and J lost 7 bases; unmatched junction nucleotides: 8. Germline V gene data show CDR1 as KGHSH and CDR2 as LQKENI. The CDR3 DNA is TGTGCCAGCCGGTCGGGACAGGGTGTTGAAAAACTGTTTTTT. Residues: CASRSGQGVEKLFF.

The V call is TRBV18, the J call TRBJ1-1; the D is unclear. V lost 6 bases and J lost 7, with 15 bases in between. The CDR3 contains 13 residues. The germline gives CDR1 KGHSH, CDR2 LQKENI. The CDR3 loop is CASSTEVNLEAFF. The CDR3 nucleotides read TGTGCCAGCTCTACTGAGGTGAACCTTGAAGCTTTCTTT.

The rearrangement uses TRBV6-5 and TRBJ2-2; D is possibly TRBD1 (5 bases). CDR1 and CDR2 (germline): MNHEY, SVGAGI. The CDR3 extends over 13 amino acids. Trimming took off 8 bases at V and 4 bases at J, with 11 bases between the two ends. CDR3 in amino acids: CASGQGITGELFF. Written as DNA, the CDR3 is TGTGCCAGCGGGCAGGGTATCACCGGGGAGCTGTTTTTT.

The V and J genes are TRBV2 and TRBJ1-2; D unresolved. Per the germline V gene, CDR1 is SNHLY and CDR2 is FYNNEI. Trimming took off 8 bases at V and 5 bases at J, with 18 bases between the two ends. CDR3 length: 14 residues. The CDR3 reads CASALFGEGYGYTF. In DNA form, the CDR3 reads TGTGCCAGCGCCCTCTTCGGGGAAGGATATGGCTACACCTTC. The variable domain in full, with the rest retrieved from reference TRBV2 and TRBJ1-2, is EPEVTQTPSHQVTQMGQEVILRCVPISNHLYFYWYRQILGQKVEFLVSFYNNEISEKSEIFDDQFSVERPDGSNFTLKIRSTKLEDSAMYFCASALFGEGYGYTFGSGTRLTVV.

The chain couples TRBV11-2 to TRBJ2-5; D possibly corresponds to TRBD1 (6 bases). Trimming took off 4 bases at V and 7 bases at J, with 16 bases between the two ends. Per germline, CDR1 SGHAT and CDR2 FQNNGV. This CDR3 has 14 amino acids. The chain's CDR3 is CASSSGVGTRTQYF. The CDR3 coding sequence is TGTGCCAGCAGCTCAGGGGTGGGAACTAGGACCCAGTACTTC.

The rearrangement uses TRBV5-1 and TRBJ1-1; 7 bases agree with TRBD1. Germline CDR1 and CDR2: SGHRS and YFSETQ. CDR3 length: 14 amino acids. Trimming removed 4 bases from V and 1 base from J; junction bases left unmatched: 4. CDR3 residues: CASSVTGPNTEAFF. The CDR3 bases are TGCGCCAGCAGCGTGACAGGGCCGAACACTGAAGCTTTCTTT.

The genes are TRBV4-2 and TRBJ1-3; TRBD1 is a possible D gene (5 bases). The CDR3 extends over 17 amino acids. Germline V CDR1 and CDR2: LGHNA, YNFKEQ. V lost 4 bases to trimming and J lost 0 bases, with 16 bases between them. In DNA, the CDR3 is TGTGCCAGCAGCCGAAAGACACAGGTTACCTCTGGAAACACCATATATTTT. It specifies CASSRKTQVTSGNTIYF.